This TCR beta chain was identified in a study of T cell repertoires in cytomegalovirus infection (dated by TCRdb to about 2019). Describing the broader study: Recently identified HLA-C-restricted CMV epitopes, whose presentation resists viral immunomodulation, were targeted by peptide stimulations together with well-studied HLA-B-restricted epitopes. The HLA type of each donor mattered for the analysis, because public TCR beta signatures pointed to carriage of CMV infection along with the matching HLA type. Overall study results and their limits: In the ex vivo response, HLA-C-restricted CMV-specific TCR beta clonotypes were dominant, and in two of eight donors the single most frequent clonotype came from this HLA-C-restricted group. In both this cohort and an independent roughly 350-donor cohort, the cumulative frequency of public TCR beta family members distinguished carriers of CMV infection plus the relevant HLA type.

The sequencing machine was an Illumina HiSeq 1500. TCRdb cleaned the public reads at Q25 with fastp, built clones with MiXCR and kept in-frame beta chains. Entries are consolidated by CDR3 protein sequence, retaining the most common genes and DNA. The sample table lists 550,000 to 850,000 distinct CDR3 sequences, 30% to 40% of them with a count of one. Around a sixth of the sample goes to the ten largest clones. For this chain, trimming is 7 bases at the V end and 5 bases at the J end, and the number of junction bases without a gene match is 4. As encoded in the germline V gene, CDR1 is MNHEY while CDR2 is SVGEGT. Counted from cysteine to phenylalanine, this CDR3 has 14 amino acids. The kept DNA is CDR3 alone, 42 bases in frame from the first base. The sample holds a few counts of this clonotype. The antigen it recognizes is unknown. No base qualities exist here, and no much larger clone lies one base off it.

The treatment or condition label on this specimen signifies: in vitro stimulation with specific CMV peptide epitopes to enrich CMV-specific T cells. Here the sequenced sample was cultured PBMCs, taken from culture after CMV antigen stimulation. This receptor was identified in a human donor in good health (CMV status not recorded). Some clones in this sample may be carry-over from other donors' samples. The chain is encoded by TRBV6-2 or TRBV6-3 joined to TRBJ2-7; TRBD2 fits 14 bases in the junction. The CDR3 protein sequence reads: CASKWGLAGDEQYF. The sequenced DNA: TGTGCCAGCAAATGGGGACTAGCGGGAGACGAGCAGTACTTC.